A single sample gave rise to the 4 T cell receptor beta chains below, sequenced in a study of blood T cell repertoires in COVID-19. TCRdb keeps only in-frame clones here, not all; method: immunoSEQ multiplex PCR. The data contain some 240,000 clones, around 87% of them singletons. Sample: PBMCs or T cells enriched from blood (not recorded which). The source of these receptors is a woman in her thirties or forties with acute COVID-19.

This chain connects TRBV4-1 to TRBJ2-1, with 9 bases identical to TRBD2. CDR3 length equals 17 residues. V was pared by 4 bases and J by 7 bases, with 14 bases of the junction left unmatched. The germline V gene encodes CDR1 MGHRA and CDR2 YSYEKL. The CDR3 loop is CASSRGGLAILGNEQFF. The CDR3 DNA reads TGCGCCAGCAGCCGAGGGGGACTAGCCATTTTGGGTAATGAGCAGTTCTTC.

The V call is TRBV11-3, the J call TRBJ2-5; TRBD1 might be the D (6 bases). The germline gives CDR1 SGHNT, CDR2 YENEEA. Between the trimmed V and J ends, which lost 2 bases and 2 bases, there was a span of 9 bases. There are 14 residues in the CDR3. CDR3 nucleotides: TGTGCCAGCAGCTTAACAGGGAGACAAGAGACCCAGTACTTC. Translating it yields CASSLTGRQETQYF.

This sequence joins TRBV7-9 and TRBJ2-5; 10 nucleotides line up with TRBD2. Trimming cost V 6 bases and J 5 bases; bases outside gene matches: 6. Germline loops: CDR1 SEHNR, CDR2 FQNEAQ (reference sequence). The length of the CDR3 is 14 residues. The CDR3 spells CASRETSGYETQYF. CDR3 coding DNA: TGTGCCAGCAGGGAGACTAGCGGGTATGAGACCCAGTACTTC.

The rearrangement joins TRBV24-1 to TRBJ1-5, with 8 bases that match TRBD1. The V segment lost 3 bases and the J segment 5 bases; nucleotides outside the gene matches: 8. The CDR3 loop spans 16 amino acids. CDR1 and CDR2 from the germline V gene are KGHDR and SFDVKD. The CDR3 region has the DNA TGTGCCACCAGTGATGGCGGACAGGGCTCTGATCAGCCCCAGCATTTT. This gives the protein CATSDGGQGSDQPQHF.